This T cell receptor (beta chain) was captured in a study of cytomegalovirus exposure and HLA in healthy donors. The study ran its PCR with 60 Vbeta and 13 Jbeta primers. The method was immunoSEQ multiplex PCR; TCRdb's version includes in-frame clones alone and lacks a portion of them. The sample has 150,000 to 200,000 clones, 84% seen once. CDR3 length: 14 residues. Trimming cost V 1 base and J 6 bases, with 10 bases left between them. The germline V gene encodes CDR1 MGHRA and CDR2 YSYEKL. The specimen was PBMCs. The receptor's source is a man over 45 in good health and CMV-seropositive. This chain connects TRBV4-1 to TRBJ2-1; TRBD2 might be the D (6 bases). The CDR3 here is CASSQVAVFNEQFF. The CDR3 DNA is TGCGCCAGCAGCCAAGTAGCGGTTTTCAATGAGCAGTTCTTC.